The subject of this entry is one T cell receptor beta chain. What it recognizes is unknown. The data stem from a study of cytomegalovirus exposure and HLA in healthy donors. About the study: In a later analysis, it was reported that the 110 or so validation repertoires had been produced on the same platform as the 600 to 850 repertoires belonging to the first cohort. General observations from the study: First-cohort TCR clusters tended to co-occur in the roughly 130 validation repertoires, a later analysis found. The CMV antigen specificity of a few CMV-associated chains was confirmed through in vitro analysis. Rare TCR sequences dominated, though some public TCRs recurred in many donors.

Libraries were prepared by immunoSEQ multiplex PCR; TCRdb keeps only in-frame clonotypes and omits some of them. The sample holds 71,000 or so clones; 90% to 95% are singletons and the top ten take approximately 1.5%. V gave up 4 bases and J gave up 7 bases, with 10 bases separating them. CDR3 length equals 12 residues. Germline V gene sequence: CDR1 LGHNT, CDR2 FRNRAP. This TCR was recovered from a man aged 18 to 30 in good health and CMV-seropositive. Sequences were obtained from PBMCs. This chain uses TRBV12-5 with TRBJ2-5; D perhaps matches TRBD2 (5 bases). CDR3 region: CASGSYRGTQYF. In DNA, the CDR3 is TGTGCTAGTGGTTCATATCGGGGGACCCAGTACTTC.